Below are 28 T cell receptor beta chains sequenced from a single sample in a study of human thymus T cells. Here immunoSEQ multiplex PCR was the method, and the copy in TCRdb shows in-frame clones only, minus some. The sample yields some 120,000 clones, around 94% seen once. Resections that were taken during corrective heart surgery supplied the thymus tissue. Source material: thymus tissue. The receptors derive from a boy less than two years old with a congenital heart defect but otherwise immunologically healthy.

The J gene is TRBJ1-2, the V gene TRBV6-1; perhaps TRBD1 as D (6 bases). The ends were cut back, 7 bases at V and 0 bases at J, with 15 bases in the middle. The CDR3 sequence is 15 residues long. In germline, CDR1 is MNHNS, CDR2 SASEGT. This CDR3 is CASTSTGQPNYGYTF. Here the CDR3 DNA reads TGTGCCAGCACATCTACCGGACAGCCTAACTATGGCTACACCTTC.

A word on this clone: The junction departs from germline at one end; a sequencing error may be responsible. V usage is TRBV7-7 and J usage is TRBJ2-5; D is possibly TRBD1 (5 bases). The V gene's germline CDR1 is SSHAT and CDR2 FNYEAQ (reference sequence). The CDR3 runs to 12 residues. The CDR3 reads CASSPLGVYQYF. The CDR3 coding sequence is TGTGCTAGCAGCCCCCTAGGGGTTTACCAGTACTTC.

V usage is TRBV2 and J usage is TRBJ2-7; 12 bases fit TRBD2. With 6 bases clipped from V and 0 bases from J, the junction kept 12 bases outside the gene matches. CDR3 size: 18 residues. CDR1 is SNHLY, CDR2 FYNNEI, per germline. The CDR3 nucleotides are TGTGCCAGCAGAGACACTAGCGGGGGGCGAAAACCCTCCTACGAGCAGTACTTC. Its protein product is CASRDTSGGRKPSYEQYF.

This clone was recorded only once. Here the CDR3 reads CASGPGGVPYEQYF. CDR3 bases: TGTGCTAGTGGCCCCGGGGGGGTCCCTTACGAGCAGTACTTC. The J gene is TRBJ2-7, the V gene TRBV12-5, with 8 bases aligning to TRBD2. This CDR3 has 14 residues. Germline CDR1 LGHNT, CDR2 FRNRAP. J was trimmed by 4 bases and V by 6 bases; bases with no gene match: 8.

This CDR3 is CASSLTGVSTEAFF. In DNA, the CDR3 is TGTGCCAGCAGCTTGACAGGGGTCTCCACTGAAGCTTTCTTT. The chain combines TRBV5-5 with TRBJ1-1; 7 nucleotides match TRBD1. J was trimmed by 4 bases and V by 1 base; bases with no gene match: 4. The CDR3 has 14 residues. The germline V gene encodes CDR1 SGHKS and CDR2 YYEKEE (reference sequence).

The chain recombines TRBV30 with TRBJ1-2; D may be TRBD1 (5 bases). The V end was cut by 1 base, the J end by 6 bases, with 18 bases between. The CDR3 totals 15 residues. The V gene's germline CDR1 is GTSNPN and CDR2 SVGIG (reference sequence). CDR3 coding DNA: TGTGCCTGGAGTGCTAAGGGACCTAAACCGGATGGCTACACCTTC. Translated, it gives CAWSAKGPKPDGYTF.

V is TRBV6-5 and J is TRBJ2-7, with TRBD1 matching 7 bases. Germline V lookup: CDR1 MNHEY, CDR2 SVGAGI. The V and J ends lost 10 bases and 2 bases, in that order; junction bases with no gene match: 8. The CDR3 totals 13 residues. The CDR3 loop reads CATWTGSTYEQYF. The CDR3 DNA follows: TGTGCCACTTGGACAGGATCTACCTACGAGCAGTACTTC.

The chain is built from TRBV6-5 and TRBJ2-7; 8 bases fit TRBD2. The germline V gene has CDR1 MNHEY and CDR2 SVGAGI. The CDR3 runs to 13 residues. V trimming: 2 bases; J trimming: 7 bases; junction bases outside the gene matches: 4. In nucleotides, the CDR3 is TGTGCCAGCAGTTACGCGGGGGGCGTTGAGCAGTACTTC. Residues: CASSYAGGVEQYF.

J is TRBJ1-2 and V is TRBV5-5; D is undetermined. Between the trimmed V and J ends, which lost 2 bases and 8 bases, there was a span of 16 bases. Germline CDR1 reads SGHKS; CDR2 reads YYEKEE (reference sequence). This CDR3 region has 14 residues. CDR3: CASSFSQRGRGYTF. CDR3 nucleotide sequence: TGTGCCAGCAGCTTTTCACAGCGGGGAAGGGGCTACACCTTC.

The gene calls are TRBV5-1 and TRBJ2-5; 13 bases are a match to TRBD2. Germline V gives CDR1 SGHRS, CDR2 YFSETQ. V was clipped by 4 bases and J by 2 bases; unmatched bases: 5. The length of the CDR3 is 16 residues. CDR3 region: CASSTTSGGTQETQYF. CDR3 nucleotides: TGCGCCAGCAGCACGACTAGCGGGGGGACTCAAGAGACCCAGTACTTC.

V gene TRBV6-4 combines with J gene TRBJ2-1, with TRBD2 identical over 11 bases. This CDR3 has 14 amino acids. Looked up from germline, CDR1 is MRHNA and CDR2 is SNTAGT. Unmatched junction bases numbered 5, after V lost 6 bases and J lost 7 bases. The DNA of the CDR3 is TGTGCCAGCAGCATTAGCGGGGGGGCTAATGAGCAGTTCTTC. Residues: CASSISGGANEQFF.

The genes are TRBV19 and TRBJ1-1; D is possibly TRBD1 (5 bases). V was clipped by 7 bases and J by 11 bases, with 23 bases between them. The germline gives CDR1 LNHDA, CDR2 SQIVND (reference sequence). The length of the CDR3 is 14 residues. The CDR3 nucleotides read TGTGCCAGTAAGGATGACGTAGGGGTCCTGAACGCTTTCTTT. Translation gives CASKDDVGVLNAFF.

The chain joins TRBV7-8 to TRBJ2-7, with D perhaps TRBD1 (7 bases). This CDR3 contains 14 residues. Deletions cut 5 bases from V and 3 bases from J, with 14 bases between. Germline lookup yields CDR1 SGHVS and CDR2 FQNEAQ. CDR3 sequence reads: CASSPGQGGYEQYF. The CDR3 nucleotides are TGTGCCAGCAGCCCCGGCCAGGGGGGCTACGAGCAGTACTTC. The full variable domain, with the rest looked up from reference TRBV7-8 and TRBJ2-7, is GAGVSQSPRYKVAKRGQDVALRCDPISGHVSLFWYQQALGQGPEFLTYFQNEAQLDKSGLPSDRFFAERPEGSVSTLKIQRTQQEDSAVYLCASSPGQGGYEQYFGPGTRLTVT.

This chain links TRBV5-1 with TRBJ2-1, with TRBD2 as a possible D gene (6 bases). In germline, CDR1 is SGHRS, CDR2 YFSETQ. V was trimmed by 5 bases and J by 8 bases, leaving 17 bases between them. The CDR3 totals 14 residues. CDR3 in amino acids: CASRKGLLADEQFF. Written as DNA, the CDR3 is TGCGCCAGCAGGAAGGGACTCCTCGCGGATGAGCAGTTCTTC. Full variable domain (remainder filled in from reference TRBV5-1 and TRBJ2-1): KAGVTQTPRYLIKTRGQQVTLSCSPISGHRSVSWYQQTPGQGLQFLFEYFSETQRNKGNFPGRFSGRQFSNSRSEMNVSTLELGDSALYLCASRKGLLADEQFFGPGTRLTVL.

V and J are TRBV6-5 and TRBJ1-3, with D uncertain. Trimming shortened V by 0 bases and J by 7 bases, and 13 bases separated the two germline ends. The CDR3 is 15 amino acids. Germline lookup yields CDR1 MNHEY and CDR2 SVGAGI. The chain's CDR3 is CASSYSSSARNTIYF. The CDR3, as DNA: TGTGCCAGCAGTTACTCGAGCAGCGCGCGGAACACCATATATTTT.

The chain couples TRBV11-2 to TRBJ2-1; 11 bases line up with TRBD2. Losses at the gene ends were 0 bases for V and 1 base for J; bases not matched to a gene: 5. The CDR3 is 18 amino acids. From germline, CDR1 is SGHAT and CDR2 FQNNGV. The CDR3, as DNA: TGTGCCAGCAGCTTAGATCTAGCGGGGGGCCTTTCCTACAATGAGCAGTTCTTC. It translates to CASSLDLAGGLSYNEQFF.

CDR3 nucleotides: TGTGCCAGTAGTCGGGCCACACATTTAATTGGCTACACCTTC. This sequence encodes CASSRATHLIGYTF. The rearrangement uses TRBV19 and TRBJ1-2; D is uncertain. V was clipped by 5 bases and J by 7 bases, with 17 bases between them. The CDR3 length is 14 residues. Per germline, CDR1 LNHDA and CDR2 SQIVND (reference sequence).

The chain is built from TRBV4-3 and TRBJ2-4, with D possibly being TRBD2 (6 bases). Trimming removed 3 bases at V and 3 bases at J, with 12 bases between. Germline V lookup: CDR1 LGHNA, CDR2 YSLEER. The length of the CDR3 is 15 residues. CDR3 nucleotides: TGCGCCAGCAGCCAGAGGAGGGGTGGCAAAAACATTCAGTACTTC. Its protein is CASSQRRGGKNIQYF.

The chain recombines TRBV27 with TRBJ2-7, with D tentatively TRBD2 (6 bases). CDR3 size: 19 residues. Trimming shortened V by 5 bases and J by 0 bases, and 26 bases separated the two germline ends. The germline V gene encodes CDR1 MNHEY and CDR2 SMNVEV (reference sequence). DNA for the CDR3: TGTGCCAGCAGTCGTCGGGAAGGTCGACTCCGGGGGAGCTCCTACGAGCAGTACTTC. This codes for CASSRREGRLRGSSYEQYF.

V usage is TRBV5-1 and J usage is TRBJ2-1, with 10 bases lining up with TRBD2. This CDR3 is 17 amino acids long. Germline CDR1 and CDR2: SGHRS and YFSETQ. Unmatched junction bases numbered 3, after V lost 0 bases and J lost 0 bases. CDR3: CASSLELAGSSYNEQFF. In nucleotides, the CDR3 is TGCGCCAGCAGCTTGGAACTAGCGGGGAGCTCCTACAATGAGCAGTTCTTC.

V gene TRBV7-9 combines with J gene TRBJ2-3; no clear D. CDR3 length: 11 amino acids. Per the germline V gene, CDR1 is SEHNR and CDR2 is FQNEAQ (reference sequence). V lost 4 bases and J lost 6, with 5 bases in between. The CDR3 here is CASSYMDTQYF. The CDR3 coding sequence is TGTGCCAGCAGCTACATGGATACGCAGTATTTT.

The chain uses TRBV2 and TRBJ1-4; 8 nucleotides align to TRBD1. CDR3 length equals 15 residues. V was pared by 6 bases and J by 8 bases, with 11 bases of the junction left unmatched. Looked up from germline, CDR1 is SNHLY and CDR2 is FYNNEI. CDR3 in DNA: TGTGCCAGCAGAGGGGCGACAGGGGAAGACGAAAAACTGTTTTTT. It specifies CASRGATGEDEKLFF.

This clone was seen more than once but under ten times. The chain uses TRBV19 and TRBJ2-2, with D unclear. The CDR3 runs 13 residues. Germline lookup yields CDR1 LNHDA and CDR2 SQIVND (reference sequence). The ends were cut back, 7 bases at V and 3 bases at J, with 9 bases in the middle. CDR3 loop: CASIIPYTGELFF. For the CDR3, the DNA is TGTGCCAGTATTATTCCCTACACCGGGGAGCTGTTTTTT.

In DNA form, the CDR3 reads TGCGCCAGCAGCTTGGAGTGGACGCCGACGCAGTATTTT. It codes for CASSLEWTPTQYF. The chain employs TRBV5-1 and TRBJ2-3, with unresolved D. Looked up from germline, CDR1 is SGHRS and CDR2 is YFSETQ. This CDR3 is built from 13 residues. Trimming left V 0 bases short and J 9 bases short, with 11 bases between.

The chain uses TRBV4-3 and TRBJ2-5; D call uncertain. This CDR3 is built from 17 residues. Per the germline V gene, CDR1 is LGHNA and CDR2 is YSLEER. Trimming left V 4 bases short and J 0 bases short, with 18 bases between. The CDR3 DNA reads TGCGCCAGCAGCCCGAACGTTTCGCGACCGAACCAAGAGACCCAGTACTTC. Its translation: CASSPNVSRPNQETQYF.

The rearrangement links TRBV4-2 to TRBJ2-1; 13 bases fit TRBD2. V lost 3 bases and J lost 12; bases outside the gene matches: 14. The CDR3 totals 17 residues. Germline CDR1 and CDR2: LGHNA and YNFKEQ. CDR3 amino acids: CASSQTKTSGGPSGQFF. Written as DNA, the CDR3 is TGTGCCAGCAGCCAGACGAAGACTAGCGGGGGGCCGTCCGGGCAGTTCTTC.

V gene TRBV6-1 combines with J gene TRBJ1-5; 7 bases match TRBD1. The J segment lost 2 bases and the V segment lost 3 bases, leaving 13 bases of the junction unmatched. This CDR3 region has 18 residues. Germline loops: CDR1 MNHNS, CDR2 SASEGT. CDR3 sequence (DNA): TGTGCCAGCAGTGAGCCGGTAGTGAGGGGGCCGGGCAATCAGCCCCAGCATTTT. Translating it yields CASSEPVVRGPGNQPQHF.

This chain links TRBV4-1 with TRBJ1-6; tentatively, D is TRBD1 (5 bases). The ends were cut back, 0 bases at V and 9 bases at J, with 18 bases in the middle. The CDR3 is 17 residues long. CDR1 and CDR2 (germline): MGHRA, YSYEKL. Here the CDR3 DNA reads TGCGCCAGCAGCCAAGATAATATCCTAGGGACCGGTTCACCCCTCCACTTT. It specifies CASSQDNILGTGSPLHF.